Sequencing of this T cell receptor beta chain was carried out in a study of graft-versus-host responses after intestinal transplantation. Study summary: Multivisceral, liver-intestinal, or isolated intestinal grafts were transplanted into recipients. Induction using anti-thymocyte globulin, followed by tacrolimus and steroids for 2 to 4 years, was given to all recipients.

Concerning this clone itself: As yet, its antigen is unknown.

V gave up 1 base and J gave up 5 bases, with 12 bases separating them. The CDR3 runs 15 residues. Germline values: CDR1 SGHVS, CDR2 FQNEAQ. Study-level results: Early post-transplant declines in HvG were associated with peak levels of circulating GvH clones. Investigators detected GvH clones in recipient marrow, with some emerging earlier in ileum or blood.

Repertoires were generated with immunoSEQ multiplex PCR, while TCRdb's copy carries only in-frame clones and drops some. This table holds 45,000 or so clones, roughly nine tenths found once. Sequenced material: PBMCs, taken 524 days after transplant. The TCR originated in a human patient who received an intestinal transplant, so some T cells may come from the graft donor. The chain is built from TRBV7-8 and TRBJ1-5; possibly TRBD1 for D (6 bases). The CDR3 spells CASSLERGPDQPQHF. CDR3 DNA sequence: TGTGCCAGCAGCTTAGAACGGGGGCCGGATCAGCCCCAGCATTTT.